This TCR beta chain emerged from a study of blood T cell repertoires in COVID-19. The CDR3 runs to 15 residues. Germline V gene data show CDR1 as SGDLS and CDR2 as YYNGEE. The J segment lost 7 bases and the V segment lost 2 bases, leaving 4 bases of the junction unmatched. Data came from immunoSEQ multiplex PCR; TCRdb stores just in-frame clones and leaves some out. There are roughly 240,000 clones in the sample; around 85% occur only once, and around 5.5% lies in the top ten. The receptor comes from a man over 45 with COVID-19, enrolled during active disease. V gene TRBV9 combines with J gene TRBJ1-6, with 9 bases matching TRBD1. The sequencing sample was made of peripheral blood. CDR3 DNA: TGTGCCAGCAGCGTCGGACAGGGGCGGAATTCACCCCTCCACTTT. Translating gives CASSVGQGRNSPLHF.